Below, 24 T cell receptor beta chains from the same sample are listed, as sequenced in a study of shared clonotypes between healthy human individuals. Profiled with immunoSEQ multiplex PCR; TCRdb holds only in-frame clones, not every one. The sample comprises under 2.5 million clones, roughly 90% of which are singletons, and around 0.38% rests with the top ten. Sequenced sample: naive CD4+ T cells from PBMCs. Subset: CD45RA+ positively selected. The source is a man younger than 30 in good health. Some clones in this sample may be carry-over from other donors' samples.

V is TRBV7-3 and J is TRBJ2-1; D may be TRBD1 or TRBD2 (5 bases each). Germline CDR1 reads SGHTA; CDR2 reads FQGTGA. CDR3 length: 17 amino acids. V shed 4 bases and J shed 0 bases, with 16 bases lying between them. The CDR3 reads CASSYGTGTGSYNEQFF. In DNA form, the CDR3 reads TGTGCCAGCAGCTACGGTACCGGGACGGGCTCCTACAATGAGCAGTTCTTC.

J is TRBJ2-3 and V is TRBV19, with 12 bases aligning to TRBD2. CDR3 length: 17 amino acids. V was pared by 1 base and J by 10 bases, with 12 bases of the junction left unmatched. CDR1 and CDR2 (germline): LNHDA, SQIVND (reference sequence). CDR3: CASSIAQVASGRGPQYF. In DNA, the CDR3 is TGTGCCAGTAGTATAGCCCAGGTGGCTAGCGGGAGGGGTCCGCAGTATTTT. The full variable domain, with the rest looked up from reference TRBV19 and TRBJ2-3, is DGGITQSPKYLFRKEGQNVTLSCEQNLNHDAMYWYRQDPGQGLRLIYYSQIVNDFQKGDIAEGYSVSREKKESFPLTVTSAQKNPTAFYLCASSIAQVASGRGPQYFGPGTRLTVL.

In nucleotides, the CDR3 is TGCGCCAGCAGCTTGGAACTAGCGAACTACAATGAGCAGTTCTTC. Residues: CASSLELANYNEQFF. This chain joins TRBV5-1 and TRBJ2-1, with 7 positions matching TRBD2. This CDR3 is built from 15 residues. CDR1 and CDR2 (germline): SGHRS, YFSETQ. Trimming at V came to 0 bases and at J to 3 bases, leaving 3 bases not matched to a gene. The variable domain in full, with the rest retrieved from reference TRBV5-1 and TRBJ2-1, is KAGVTQTPRYLIKTRGQQVTLSCSPISGHRSVSWYQQTPGQGLQFLFEYFSETQRNKGNFPGRFSGRQFSNSRSEMNVSTLELGDSALYLCASSLELANYNEQFFGPGTRLTVL.

V and J are TRBV7-3 and TRBJ2-2; TRBD1 agrees at 7 bases. Germline V gene data show CDR1 as SGHTA and CDR2 as FQGTGA. The CDR3 sequence is 17 residues long. V was clipped by 5 bases and J by 5 bases; unmatched bases: 14. CDR3 bases: TGTGCCAGCAGCGAGACACCGGGACAGCTTAGTACCGGGGAGCTGTTTTTT. It encodes CASSETPGQLSTGELFF. Supplemented by reference TRBV7-3 and TRBJ2-2, the full variable domain reads GAGVSQTPSNKVTEKGKYVELRCDPISGHTALYWYRQSLGQGPEFLIYFQGTGAADDSGLPNDRFFAVRPEGSVSTLKIQRTERGDSAVYLCASSETPGQLSTGELFFGEGSRLTVL.

This clone was recorded once. The chain uses TRBV5-1 and TRBJ1-1; D might be TRBD1 (6 bases). CDR3 size: 15 residues. Trimming removed 4 bases at V and 7 bases at J, with 20 bases between. Germline V gene data show CDR1 as SGHRS and CDR2 as YFSETQ. CDR3 amino acids: CASSPGVGNGGEAFF. In nucleotides, the CDR3 is TGCGCCAGCAGCCCAGGGGTCGGGAACGGGGGTGAAGCTTTCTTT.

The chain's CDR3 is CASSGAAGGQETQYF. Here the CDR3 DNA reads TGTGCCAGCAGCGGAGCAGCGGGGGGACAAGAGACCCAGTACTTC. The chain recombines TRBV5-5 with TRBJ2-5; 9 bases line up with TRBD2. Trimming took 4 bases from V and 2 from J; bases not matched to a gene: 6. From germline, CDR1 is SGHKS and CDR2 YYEKEE (reference sequence). This CDR3 has 15 amino acids.

This rearrangement joins TRBV7-9 to TRBJ1-1; D not resolved. Germline CDR1 is SEHNR and CDR2 is FQNEAQ (reference sequence). V dropped 1 base and J dropped 4 bases, with 7 bases sitting between them. The CDR3 loop spans 13 amino acids. CDR3 sequence: CASSLEESTEAFF. In DNA, the CDR3 is TGTGCCAGCAGCTTAGAAGAGTCCACTGAAGCTTTCTTT.

There are a few counts of this clone. The V gene is TRBV9, the J gene TRBJ1-1, with 8 nucleotides matching TRBD1. V lost 4 bases, J lost 4 bases, and 15 bases stayed unmatched. The CDR3 has 17 amino acids. The V gene's germline CDR1 is SGDLS and CDR2 YYNGEE. The CDR3 DNA reads as TGTGCCAGCAGCCGAGGACAGGGCAGCTCGGTGGGCACTGAAGCTTTCTTT. This translates into CASSRGQGSSVGTEAFF.

The V gene is TRBV9, the J gene TRBJ2-1; 7 nucleotides line up with TRBD2. The germline gives CDR1 SGDLS, CDR2 YYNGEE. CDR3 length: 18 residues. The trim removed 4 bases at V and 2 bases at J, leaving 15 bases unmatched. Here the CDR3 DNA reads TGTGCCAGCAGCCCCGGTCGAGCGGGAAAAGGCGCCTACAATGAGCAGTTCTTC. Protein sequence: CASSPGRAGKGAYNEQFF.

This clone was observed a single time. This chain uses TRBV4-3 with TRBJ2-7; D is ambiguous. Germline CDR1 LGHNA, CDR2 YSLEER. V lost 4 bases to trimming and J lost 3 bases, with 25 bases between them. The CDR3 has 18 amino acids. CDR3 amino acids: CASSLIRLEPVSIYEQYF. The CDR3 DNA sequence: TGCGCCAGCAGCCTTATCAGGTTAGAGCCGGTATCAATCTACGAGCAGTACTTC.

The chain links TRBV5-1 to TRBJ2-2, with D possibly matching TRBD1 (8 bases). The CDR3 has 15 amino acids. V gave up 6 bases and J gave up 4 bases, with 16 bases separating them. From germline, CDR1 is SGHRS and CDR2 YFSETQ. The CDR3: CASKDREGSTGELFF. For the CDR3, the DNA is TGCGCCAGCAAGGACAGGGAGGGTAGCACCGGGGAGCTGTTTTTT.

The genes are TRBV28 and TRBJ1-6; no definite D call. V gave up 3 bases and J gave up 0 bases, with 9 bases separating them. The CDR3 is 16 amino acids. CDR1 and CDR2 from the germline V gene are MDHEN and SYDVKM. The CDR3 DNA is TGTGCCAGCAGTTTTGGCGGGAGCTCCTATAATTCACCCCTCCACTTT. Protein product: CASSFGGSSYNSPLHF.

J is TRBJ2-7 and V is TRBV18; D gene uncertain. Germline CDR1 KGHSH, CDR2 LQKENI. This CDR3 is 13 amino acids long. Trimming left V 5 bases short and J 3 bases short, with 11 bases between. CDR3 residues: CASSAPENYEQYF. The CDR3 bases are TGTGCCAGCTCAGCGCCAGAGAACTACGAGCAGTACTTC.

The table lists this clone with a count of one. V is TRBV7-3 and J is TRBJ2-3, with D unclear. The CDR3 is 13 residues long. Germline values: CDR1 SGHTA, CDR2 FQGTGA. V gave up 5 bases and J gave up 6 bases, with 12 bases separating them. The CDR3 spells CASSPPSGDTQYF. CDR3 bases: TGTGCCAGCAGCCCCCCGTCCGGGGATACGCAGTATTTT.

In this sample, this clone turned up once. The V call is TRBV7-3, the J call TRBJ1-1; D gene uncertain. The CDR3 covers 16 residues. Germline V CDR1 and CDR2: SGHTA, FQGTGA. Trimming removed 5 bases from V and 5 bases from J, with 21 bases in between. The CDR3, as DNA: TGTGCCAGCAGCCCCGATATACGGGCGGTTGGTACTGAAGCTTTCTTT. Translation: CASSPDIRAVGTEAFF. Using reference TRBV7-3 and TRBJ1-1 for the parts outside the CDR3, the full variable domain is GAGVSQTPSNKVTEKGKYVELRCDPISGHTALYWYRQSLGQGPEFLIYFQGTGAADDSGLPNDRFFAVRPEGSVSTLKIQRTERGDSAVYLCASSPDIRAVGTEAFFGQGTRLTVV.

Concerning this clone itself: Other DNA sequences from this sample encode an identical CDR3 as well. The chain has TRBV20-1 and TRBJ1-1; D call uncertain. V lost 5 bases and J lost 0, with 4 bases in between. The CDR3 consists of 11 residues. Germline CDR1 is DFQATT and CDR2 is SNEGSKA (reference sequence). The DNA of the CDR3 is TGCAGTGCTGAACTGAACACTGAAGCTTTCTTT. This gives the protein CSAELNTEAFF.

V is TRBV12-5 and J is TRBJ1-5; possibly TRBD1 for D (6 bases). Germline V gene sequence: CDR1 LGHNT, CDR2 FRNRAP. The CDR3 is 18 amino acids. Deletions cut 0 bases from V and 4 bases from J, with 19 bases between. The CDR3 region has the DNA TGTGCTAGTGGTTTGGTAAGGGAACAGGGAATGAGGAATCAGCCCCAGCATTTT. This encodes CASGLVREQGMRNQPQHF.

This chain uses TRBV11-2 with TRBJ1-2; D not resolved. CDR1 and CDR2 (germline): SGHAT, FQNNGV. V was trimmed by 2 bases and J by 6 bases, leaving 16 bases between them. This CDR3 has 15 residues. Here the CDR3 reads CASSLNPGRSDGYTF. In nucleotides, the CDR3 is TGTGCCAGCAGCTTAAACCCAGGCCGGAGCGATGGCTACACCTTC.

The chain uses TRBV19 and TRBJ2-2, with 8 positions matching TRBD1. The CDR3 runs to 15 residues. Trimming cost V 4 bases and J 6 bases; bases outside gene matches: 7. The germline gives CDR1 LNHDA, CDR2 SQIVND (reference sequence). The CDR3 nucleotides read TGTGCCAGTAGTACCGGACAGGGAACGGCCGGGGAGCTGTTTTTT. It codes for CASSTGQGTAGELFF.

The V gene is TRBV7-6, the J gene TRBJ2-2; 12 positions match TRBD2. CDR1 and CDR2 from the germline V gene are SGHVS and FNYEAQ. CDR3 length: 18 amino acids. V shed 3 bases, J shed 5 bases, and the junction held 10 bases outside the gene matches. CDR3 sequence: CASSFSLAGGGSTGELFF. CDR3 nucleotide sequence: TGTGCCAGCAGCTTCTCACTAGCGGGAGGTGGGAGTACCGGGGAGCTGTTTTTT. The full variable domain, rest sourced from reference TRBV7-6 and TRBJ2-2, is GAGVSQSPRYKVTKRGQDVALRCDPISGHVSLYWYRQALGQGPEFLTYFNYEAQQDKSGLPNDRFSAERPEGSISTLTIQRTEQRDSAMYRCASSFSLAGGGSTGELFFGEGSRLTVL.

V is TRBV5-4 and J is TRBJ2-2; TRBD2 matches at 10 bases. Germline-derived CDR1 and CDR2 are SGHNT and YYREEE (reference sequence). The CDR3 is 16 amino acids. The ends lost 4 bases at V and 7 bases at J; junction bases unmatched: 10. The CDR3 bases are TGTGCCAGCAGCACCGGGGGGCTAGCGGGAGTCGGGGAGCTGTTTTTT. This codes for CASSTGGLAGVGELFF.

This clone was detected a few times. The J gene is TRBJ1-5, the V gene TRBV7-8; D is uncertain. The CDR3 loop spans 15 amino acids. The germline CDR1 and CDR2 sequences are SGHVS and FQNEAQ. V lost 4 bases to trimming and J lost 6 bases, with 16 bases between them. CDR3 sequence reads: CASSSGSGIRQPQHF. Here the CDR3 DNA reads TGTGCCAGCAGCTCTGGGTCGGGGATTCGTCAGCCCCAGCATTTT.

V gene TRBV5-1 combines with J gene TRBJ2-1; TRBD2 matches 11 bases. The CDR3 contains 15 residues. CDR1 and CDR2 (germline): SGHRS, YFSETQ. V gave up 4 bases and J gave up 9 bases; unmatched junction bases: 9. The CDR3 sequence is CASSPIAGGSVEQFF. Written as DNA, the CDR3 is TGCGCCAGCAGCCCCATAGCGGGAGGGTCCGTTGAGCAGTTCTTC.

The chain carries TRBV9 and TRBJ1-1; the D is unclear. CDR3 length: 15 residues. V was cut by 4 bases and J by 1 base, with 14 bases left in between. CDR1 is SGDLS and CDR2 is YYNGEE in the germline V gene. The CDR3 protein is CASSLRGSSNTEAFF. The CDR3, as DNA: TGTGCCAGCAGCCTGCGGGGTTCCTCGAACACTGAAGCTTTCTTT.